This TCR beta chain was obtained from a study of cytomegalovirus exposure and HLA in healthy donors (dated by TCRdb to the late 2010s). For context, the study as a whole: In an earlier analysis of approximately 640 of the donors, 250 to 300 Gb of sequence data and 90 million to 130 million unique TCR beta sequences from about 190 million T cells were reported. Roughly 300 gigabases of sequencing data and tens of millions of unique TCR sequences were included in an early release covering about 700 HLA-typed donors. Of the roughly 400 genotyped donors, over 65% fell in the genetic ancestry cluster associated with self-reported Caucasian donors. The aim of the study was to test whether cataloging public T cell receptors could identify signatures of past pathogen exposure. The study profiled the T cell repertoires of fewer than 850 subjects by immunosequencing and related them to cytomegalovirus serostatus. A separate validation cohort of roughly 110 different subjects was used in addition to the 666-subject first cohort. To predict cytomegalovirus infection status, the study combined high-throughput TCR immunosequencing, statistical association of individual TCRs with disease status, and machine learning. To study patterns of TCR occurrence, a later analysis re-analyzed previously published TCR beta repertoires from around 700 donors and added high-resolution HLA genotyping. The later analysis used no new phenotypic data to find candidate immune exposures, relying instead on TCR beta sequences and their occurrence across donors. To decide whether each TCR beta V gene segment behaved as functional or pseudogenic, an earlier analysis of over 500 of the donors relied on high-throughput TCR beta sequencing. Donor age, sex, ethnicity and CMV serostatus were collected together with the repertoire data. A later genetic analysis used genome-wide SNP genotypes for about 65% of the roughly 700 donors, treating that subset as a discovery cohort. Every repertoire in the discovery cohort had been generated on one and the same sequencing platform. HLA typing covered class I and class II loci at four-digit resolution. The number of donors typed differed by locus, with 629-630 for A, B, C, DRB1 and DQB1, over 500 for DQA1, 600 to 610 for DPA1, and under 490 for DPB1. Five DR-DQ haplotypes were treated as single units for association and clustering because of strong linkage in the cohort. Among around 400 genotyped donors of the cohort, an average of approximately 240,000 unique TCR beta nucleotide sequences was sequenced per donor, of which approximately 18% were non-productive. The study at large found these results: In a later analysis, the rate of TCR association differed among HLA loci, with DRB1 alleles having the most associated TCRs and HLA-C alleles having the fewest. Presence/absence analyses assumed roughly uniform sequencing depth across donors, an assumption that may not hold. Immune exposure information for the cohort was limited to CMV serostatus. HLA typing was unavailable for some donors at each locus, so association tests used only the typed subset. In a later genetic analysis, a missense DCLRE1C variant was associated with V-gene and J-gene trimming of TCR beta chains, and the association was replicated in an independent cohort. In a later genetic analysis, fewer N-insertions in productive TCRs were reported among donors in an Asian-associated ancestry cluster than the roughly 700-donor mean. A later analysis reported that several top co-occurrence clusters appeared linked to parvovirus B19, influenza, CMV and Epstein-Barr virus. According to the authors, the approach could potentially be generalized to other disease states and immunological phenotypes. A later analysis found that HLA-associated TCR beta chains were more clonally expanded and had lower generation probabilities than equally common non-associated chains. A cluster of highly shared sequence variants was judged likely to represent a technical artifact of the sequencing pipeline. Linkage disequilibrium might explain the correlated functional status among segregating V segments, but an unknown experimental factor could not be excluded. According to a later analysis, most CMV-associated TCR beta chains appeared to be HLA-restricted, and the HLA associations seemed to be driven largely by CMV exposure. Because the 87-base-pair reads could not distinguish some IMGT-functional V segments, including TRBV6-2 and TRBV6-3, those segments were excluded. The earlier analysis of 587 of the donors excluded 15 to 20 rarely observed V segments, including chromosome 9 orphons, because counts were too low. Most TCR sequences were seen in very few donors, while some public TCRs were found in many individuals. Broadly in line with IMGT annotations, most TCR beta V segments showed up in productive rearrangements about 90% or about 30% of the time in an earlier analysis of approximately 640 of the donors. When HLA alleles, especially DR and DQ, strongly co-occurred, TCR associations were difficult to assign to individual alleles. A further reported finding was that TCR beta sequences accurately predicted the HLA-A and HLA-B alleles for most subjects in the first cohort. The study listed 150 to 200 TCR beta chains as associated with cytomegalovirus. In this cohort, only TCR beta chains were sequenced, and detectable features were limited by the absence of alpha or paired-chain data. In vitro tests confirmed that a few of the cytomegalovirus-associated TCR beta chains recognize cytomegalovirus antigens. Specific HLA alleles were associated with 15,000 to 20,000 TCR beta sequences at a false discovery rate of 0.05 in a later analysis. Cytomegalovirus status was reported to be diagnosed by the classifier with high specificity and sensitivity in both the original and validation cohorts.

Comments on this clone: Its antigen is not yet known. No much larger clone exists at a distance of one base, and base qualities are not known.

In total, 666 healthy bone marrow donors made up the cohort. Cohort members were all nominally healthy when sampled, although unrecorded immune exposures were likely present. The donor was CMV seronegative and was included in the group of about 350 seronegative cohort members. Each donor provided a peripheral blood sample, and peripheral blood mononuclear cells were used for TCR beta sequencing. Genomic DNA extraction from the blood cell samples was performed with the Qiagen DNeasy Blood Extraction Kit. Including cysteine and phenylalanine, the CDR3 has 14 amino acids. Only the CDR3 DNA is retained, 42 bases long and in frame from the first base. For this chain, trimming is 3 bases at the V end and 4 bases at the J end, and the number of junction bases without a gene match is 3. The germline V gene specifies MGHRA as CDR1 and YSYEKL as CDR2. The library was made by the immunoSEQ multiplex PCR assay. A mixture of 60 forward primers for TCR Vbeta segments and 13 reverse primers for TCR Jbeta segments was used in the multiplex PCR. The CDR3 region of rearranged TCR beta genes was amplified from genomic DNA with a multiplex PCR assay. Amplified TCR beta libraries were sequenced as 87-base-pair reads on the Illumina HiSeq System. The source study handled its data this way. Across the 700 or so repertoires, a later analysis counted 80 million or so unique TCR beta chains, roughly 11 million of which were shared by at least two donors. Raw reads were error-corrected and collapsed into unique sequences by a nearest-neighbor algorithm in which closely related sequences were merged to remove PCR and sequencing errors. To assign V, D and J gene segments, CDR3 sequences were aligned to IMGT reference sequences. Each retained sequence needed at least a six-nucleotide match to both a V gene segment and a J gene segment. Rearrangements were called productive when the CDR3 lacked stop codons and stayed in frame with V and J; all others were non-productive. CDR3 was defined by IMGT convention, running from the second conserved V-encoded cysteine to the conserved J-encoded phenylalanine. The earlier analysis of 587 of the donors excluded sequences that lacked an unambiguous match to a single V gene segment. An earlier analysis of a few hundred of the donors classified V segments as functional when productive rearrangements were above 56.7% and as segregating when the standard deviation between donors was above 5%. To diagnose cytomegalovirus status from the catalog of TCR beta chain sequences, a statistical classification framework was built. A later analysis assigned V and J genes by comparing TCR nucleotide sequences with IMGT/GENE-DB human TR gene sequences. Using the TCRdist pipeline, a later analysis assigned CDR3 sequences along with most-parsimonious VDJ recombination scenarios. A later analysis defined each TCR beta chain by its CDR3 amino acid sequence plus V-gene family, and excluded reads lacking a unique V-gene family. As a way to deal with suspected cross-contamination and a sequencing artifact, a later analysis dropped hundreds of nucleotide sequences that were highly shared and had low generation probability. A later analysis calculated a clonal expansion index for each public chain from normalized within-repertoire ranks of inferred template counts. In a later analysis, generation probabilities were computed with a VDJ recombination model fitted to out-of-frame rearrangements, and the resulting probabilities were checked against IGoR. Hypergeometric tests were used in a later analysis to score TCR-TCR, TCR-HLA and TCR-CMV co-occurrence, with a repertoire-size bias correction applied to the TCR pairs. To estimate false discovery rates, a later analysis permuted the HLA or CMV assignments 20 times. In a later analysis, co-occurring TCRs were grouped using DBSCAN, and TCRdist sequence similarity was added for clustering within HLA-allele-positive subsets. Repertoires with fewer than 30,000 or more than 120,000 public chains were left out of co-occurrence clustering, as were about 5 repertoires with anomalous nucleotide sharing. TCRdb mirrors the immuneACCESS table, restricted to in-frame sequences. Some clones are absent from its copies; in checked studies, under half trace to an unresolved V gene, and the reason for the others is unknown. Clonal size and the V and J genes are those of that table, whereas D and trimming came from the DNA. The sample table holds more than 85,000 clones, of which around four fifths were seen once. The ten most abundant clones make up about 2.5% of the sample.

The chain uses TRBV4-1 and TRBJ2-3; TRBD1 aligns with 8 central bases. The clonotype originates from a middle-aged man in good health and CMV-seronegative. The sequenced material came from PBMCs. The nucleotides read TGCGCCAGCAGCCAGGGACAGGAGGCAGATACGCAGTATTTT. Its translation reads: CASSQGQEADTQYF.